What follows are 2 T cell receptor beta chains derived from one specimen sequenced in a study of OX40 agonist ivuxolimab in advanced cancers. This table comes from immunoSEQ multiplex PCR, and its TCRdb copy is limited to in-frame clones, with some not included. Here the sample spans over 90,000 clones, around 86% being singletons. Source: CD4+ or CD8+ T cells sorted from blood, taken in a trial of the OX40 agonist ivuxolimab. The receptor source for this set is an adult with an advanced solid tumor such as melanoma, head and neck, liver or kidney cancer.

V is TRBV6-6 and J is TRBJ2-7; TRBD1 is a possible D gene (6 bases). The CDR3 length is 14 residues. The V gene lost 6 bases and the J gene lost 4 bases, with 16 bases spanning the gap. CDR1 and CDR2 (germline): MNHNY, SVGAGI (reference sequence). CDR3 amino acids: CASSKPADRYEQYF. The CDR3 DNA reads as TGTGCCAGCAGCAAACCAGCAGACAGGTACGAGCAGTACTTC.

V and J are TRBV7-2 and TRBJ1-2, with D uncertain. V was shortened by 3 bases and J by 6 bases, with 20 bases between the two germline ends. CDR1 and CDR2 (germline): SGHTA, FQGNSA. This CDR3 comprises 16 residues. The CDR3 DNA is TGTGCCAGCAGCTTGGGCCCTGTGGAGGGTAGGGATGGCTACACCTTC. Translation: CASSLGPVEGRDGYTF. The whole variable domain, remainder taken from reference TRBV7-2 and TRBJ1-2, is GAGVSQSPSNKVTEKGKDVELRCDPISGHTALYWYRQSLGQGLEFLIYFQGNSAPDKSGLPSDRFSAERTGGSVSTLTIQRTQQEDSAVYLCASSLGPVEGRDGYTFGSGTRLTVV.